The clone carrying this T cell receptor beta chain was seen repeatedly, ten times or more. Its antigen is unknown. TCRdb re-derived calls from the PCR reads in MiXCR, one entry per CDR3 protein. The sample includes fewer than 75,000 distinct CDR3 sequences, around a sixth of them seen just once. The data belong to a study of molecular identifiers for immune sequencing clone quantification. Findings and limits, study-wide: Clonotypes topping 20 RNA copies carried over 99% of effector molecules but under 1% of naive ones.

Germline values: CDR1 SGHAT, CDR2 FQNNGV. With V trimmed by 2 bases and J by 3 bases, 2 bases remained unmatched. The CDR3 has 14 residues. Libraries used roughly 18,000 to 1,000,000 sorted naive CD8 T cells and 10%, 30% or 50% RNA input. The source material was naive CD8+ T cells from blood, with Jurkat cell RNA spiked in. This sample's subset: FACS-sorted CD8+CD4-CCR7+CD45RA+ naive T cells. The sequence came from a human donor in good health. Some libraries in this study had Jurkat cell RNA spiked in. V and J are TRBV11-2 and TRBJ2-7; 9 bases line up with TRBD1. In DNA form, the CDR3 reads TGTGCCAGCAGCTTAACGGGACAGGGCTACGAGCAGTACTTC. This sequence encodes CASSLTGQGYEQYF.